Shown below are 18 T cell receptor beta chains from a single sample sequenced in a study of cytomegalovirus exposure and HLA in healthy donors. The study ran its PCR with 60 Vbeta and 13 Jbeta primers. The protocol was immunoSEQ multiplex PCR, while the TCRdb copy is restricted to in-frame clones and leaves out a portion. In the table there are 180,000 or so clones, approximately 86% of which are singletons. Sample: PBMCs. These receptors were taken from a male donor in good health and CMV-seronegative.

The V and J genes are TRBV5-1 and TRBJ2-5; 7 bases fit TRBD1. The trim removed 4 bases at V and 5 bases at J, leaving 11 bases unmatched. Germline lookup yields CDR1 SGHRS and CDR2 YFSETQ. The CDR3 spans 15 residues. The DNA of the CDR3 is TGCGCCAGCAGCAACGATTGGGGACAGATCGAGACCCAGTACTTC. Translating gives CASSNDWGQIETQYF.

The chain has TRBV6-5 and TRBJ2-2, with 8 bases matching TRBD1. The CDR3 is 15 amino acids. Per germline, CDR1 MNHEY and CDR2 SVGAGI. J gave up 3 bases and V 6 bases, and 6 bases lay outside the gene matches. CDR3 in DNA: TGTGCCAGCAGCAGAAAGGACAGGGACACCGGGGAGCTGTTTTTT. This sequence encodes CASSRKDRDTGELFF.

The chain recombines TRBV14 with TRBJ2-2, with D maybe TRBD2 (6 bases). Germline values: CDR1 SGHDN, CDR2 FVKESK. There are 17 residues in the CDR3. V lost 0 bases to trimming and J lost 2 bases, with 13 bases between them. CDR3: CASSQDRDWENTGELFF. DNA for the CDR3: TGTGCCAGCAGCCAAGACCGGGACTGGGAAAACACCGGGGAGCTGTTTTTT.

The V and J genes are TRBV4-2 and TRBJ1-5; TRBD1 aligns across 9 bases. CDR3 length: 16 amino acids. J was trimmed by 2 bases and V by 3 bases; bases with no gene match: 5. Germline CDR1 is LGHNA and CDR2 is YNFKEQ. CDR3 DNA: TGTGCCAGCAGCCAGGACAGGGGTGGGGGCAATCAGCCCCAGCATTTT. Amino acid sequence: CASSQDRGGGNQPQHF.

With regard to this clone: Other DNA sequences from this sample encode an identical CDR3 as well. This chain's CDR3 is CASSPRGGQETQYF. Here the CDR3 DNA reads TGTGCCAGCTCACCGCGGGGGGGACAAGAGACCCAGTACTTC. The chain is built from TRBV18 and TRBJ2-5, with 9 bases that match TRBD2. V shed 3 bases, J shed 2 bases, and the junction held 1 base outside the gene matches. The CDR3 has 14 amino acids. Germline CDR1 reads KGHSH; CDR2 reads LQKENI.

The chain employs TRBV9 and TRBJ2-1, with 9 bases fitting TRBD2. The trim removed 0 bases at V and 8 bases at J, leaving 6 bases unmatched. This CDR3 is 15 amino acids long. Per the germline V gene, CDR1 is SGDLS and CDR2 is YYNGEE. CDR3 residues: CASSVGGSGGYEQFF. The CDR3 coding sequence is TGTGCCAGCAGCGTAGGGGGTAGCGGGGGTTATGAGCAGTTCTTC.

In DNA form, the CDR3 reads TGTGCCAGCAGCCAACGGGGGGGAAAGTATGAGCAGTTCTTC. Translating it yields CASSQRGGKYEQFF. The V call is TRBV7-3, the J call TRBJ2-1, with 8 positions matching TRBD2. Germline loops: CDR1 SGHTA, CDR2 FQGTGA. This CDR3 has 14 amino acids. J lost 8 bases, V lost 5 bases, and 8 bases had no gene match. Complete variable domain (other parts from reference TRBV7-3 and TRBJ2-1): GAGVSQTPSNKVTEKGKYVELRCDPISGHTALYWYRQSLGQGPEFLIYFQGTGAADDSGLPNDRFFAVRPEGSVSTLKIQRTERGDSAVYLCASSQRGGKYEQFFGPGTRLTVL.

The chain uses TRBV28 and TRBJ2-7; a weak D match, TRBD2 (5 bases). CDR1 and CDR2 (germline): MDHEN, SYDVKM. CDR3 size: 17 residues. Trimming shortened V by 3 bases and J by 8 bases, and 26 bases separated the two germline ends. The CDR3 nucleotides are TGTGCCAGCAGTTTTTGGGCCTTCGGATCCCGTGGCGGGCAGCAGTACTTC. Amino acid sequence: CASSFWAFGSRGGQQYF.

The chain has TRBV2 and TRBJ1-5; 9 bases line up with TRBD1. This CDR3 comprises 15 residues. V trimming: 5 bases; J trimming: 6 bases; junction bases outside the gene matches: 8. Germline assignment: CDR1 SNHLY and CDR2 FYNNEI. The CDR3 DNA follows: TGTGCCAGCAGTACACAGGGGGCTGTAGGTCAGCCCCAGCATTTT. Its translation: CASSTQGAVGQPQHF.

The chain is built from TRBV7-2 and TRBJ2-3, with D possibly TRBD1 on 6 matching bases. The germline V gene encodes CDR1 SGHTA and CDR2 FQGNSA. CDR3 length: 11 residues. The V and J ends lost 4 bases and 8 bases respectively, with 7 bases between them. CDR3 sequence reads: CASSSGATQYF. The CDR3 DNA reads TGTGCCAGCAGCTCAGGGGCTACGCAGTATTTT.

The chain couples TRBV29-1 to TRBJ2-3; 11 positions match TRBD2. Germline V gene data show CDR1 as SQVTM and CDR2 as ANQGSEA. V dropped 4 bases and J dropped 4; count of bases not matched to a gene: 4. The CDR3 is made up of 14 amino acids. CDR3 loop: CSVGTSGGADTQYF. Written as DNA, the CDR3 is TGCAGCGTTGGCACTAGCGGGGGAGCAGATACGCAGTATTTT.

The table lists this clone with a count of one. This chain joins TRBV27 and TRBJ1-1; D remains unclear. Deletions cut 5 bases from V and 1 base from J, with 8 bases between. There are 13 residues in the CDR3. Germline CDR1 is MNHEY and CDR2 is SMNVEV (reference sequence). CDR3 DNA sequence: TGTGCCAGCAGTGACACCCCGAACACTGAAGCTTTCTTT. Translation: CASSDTPNTEAFF.

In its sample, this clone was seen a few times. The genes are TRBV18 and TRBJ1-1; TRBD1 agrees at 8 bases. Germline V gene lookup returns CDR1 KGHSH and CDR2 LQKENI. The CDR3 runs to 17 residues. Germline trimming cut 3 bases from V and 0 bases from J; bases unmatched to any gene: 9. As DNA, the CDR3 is TGTGCCAGCTCACCCCGGACAGGGAACCTAATGAACACTGAAGCTTTCTTT. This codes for CASSPRTGNLMNTEAFF.

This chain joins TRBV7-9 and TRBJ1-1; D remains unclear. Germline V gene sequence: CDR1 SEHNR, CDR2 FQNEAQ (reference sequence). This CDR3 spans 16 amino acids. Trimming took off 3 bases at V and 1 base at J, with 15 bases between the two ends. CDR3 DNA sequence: TGTGCCAGCAGCTTGGGCGGGCAAGGCTGGAACACTGAAGCTTTCTTT. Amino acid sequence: CASSLGGQGWNTEAFF.

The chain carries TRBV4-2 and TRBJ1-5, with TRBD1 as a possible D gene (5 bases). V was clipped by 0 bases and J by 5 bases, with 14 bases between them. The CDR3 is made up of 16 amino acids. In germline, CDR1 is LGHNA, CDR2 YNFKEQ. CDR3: CASSQDWEGAHQPQHF. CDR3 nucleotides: TGTGCCAGCAGCCAAGATTGGGAAGGGGCGCATCAGCCCCAGCATTTT.

The DNA for the CDR3 is TGCGCCAGCAGCTTGGACGGGGATACGCAGTATTTT. Protein: CASSLDGDTQYF. The chain couples TRBV5-1 to TRBJ2-3; D is ambiguous. Germline V gene lookup returns CDR1 SGHRS and CDR2 YFSETQ. V shed 0 bases and J shed 6 bases, with 5 bases lying between them. The CDR3 totals 12 residues.

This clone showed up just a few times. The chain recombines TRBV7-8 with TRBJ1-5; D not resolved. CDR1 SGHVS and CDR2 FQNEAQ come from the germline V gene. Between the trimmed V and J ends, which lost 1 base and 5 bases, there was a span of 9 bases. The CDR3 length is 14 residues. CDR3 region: CASSLGFSDQPQHF. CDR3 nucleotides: TGTGCCAGCAGCTTAGGGTTCAGCGATCAGCCCCAGCATTTT.

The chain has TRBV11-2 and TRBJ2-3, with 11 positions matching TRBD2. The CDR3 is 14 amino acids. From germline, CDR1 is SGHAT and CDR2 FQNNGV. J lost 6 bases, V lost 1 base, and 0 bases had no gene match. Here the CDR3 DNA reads TGTGCCAGCAGCTTAGCTAGCGGGGGGGATACGCAGTATTTT. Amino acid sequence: CASSLASGGDTQYF.